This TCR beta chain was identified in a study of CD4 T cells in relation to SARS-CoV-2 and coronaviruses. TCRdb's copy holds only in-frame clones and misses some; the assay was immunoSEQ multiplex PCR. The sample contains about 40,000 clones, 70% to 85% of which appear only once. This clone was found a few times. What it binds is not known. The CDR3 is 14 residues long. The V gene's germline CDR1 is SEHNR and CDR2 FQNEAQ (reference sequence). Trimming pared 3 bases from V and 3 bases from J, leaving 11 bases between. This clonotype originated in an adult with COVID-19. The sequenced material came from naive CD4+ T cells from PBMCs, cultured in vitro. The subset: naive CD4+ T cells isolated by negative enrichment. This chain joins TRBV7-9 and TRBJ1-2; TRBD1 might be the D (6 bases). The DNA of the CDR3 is TGTGCCAGCAGCTTTCAGGACAGATACTATGGCTACACCTTC. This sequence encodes CASSFQDRYYGYTF.